This passage covers 26 T cell receptor beta chains from one sample sequenced in a study of T-cell reconstitution after alpha-beta-depleted transplantation in children. Preparation of the TCRbeta library used unique molecular identifiers. TCRdb redid the calling of the PCR reads with MiXCR, one entry per CDR3 protein. The sample yields more than 200,000 distinct CDR3 sequences, more than 20% seen once. Sequenced here: PBMCs, sampled before TCRalphabeta/CD19-depleted stem cell transplant. Every receptor here comes from a girl aged 2-10 years with Fanconi anemia, due to receive a stem cell transplant.

The sample holds a few counts of this clonotype. The rearrangement links TRBV7-2 to TRBJ2-2, with D possibly TRBD1 on 6 matching bases. Germline CDR1 SGHTA, CDR2 FQGNSA. The V end was cut by 7 bases, the J end by 0 bases, with 15 bases between. CDR3 length: 16 residues. DNA of the CDR3: TGTGCCAGCACCTCCCGCCGGGACACGAACACCGGGGAGCTGTTTTTT. It is translated as CASTSRRDTNTGELFF.

The rearrangement joins TRBV30 to TRBJ2-3, with 13 bases fitting TRBD2. Germline lookup yields CDR1 GTSNPN and CDR2 SVGIG (reference sequence). Trimming removed 0 bases from V and 5 bases from J; junction bases left unmatched: 11. The CDR3 is made up of 18 amino acids. CDR3 amino acids: CAWSVIRTSGSFGDTQYF. The CDR3 DNA sequence: TGTGCCTGGAGTGTAATTCGGACTAGCGGGAGTTTTGGAGATACGCAGTATTTT. The variable domain in full, with the rest retrieved from reference TRBV30 and TRBJ2-3, is SQTIHQWPATLVQPVGSPLSLECTVEGTSNPNLYWYRQAAGRGLQLLFYSVGIGQISSEVPQNLSASRPQDRQFILSSKKLLLSDSGFYLCAWSVIRTSGSFGDTQYFGPGTRLTVL.

The chain uses TRBV20-1 and TRBJ2-3; 10 positions match TRBD1. V shed 5 bases and J 2 bases; nucleotides not matched to a gene: 4. Looked up from germline, CDR1 is DFQATT and CDR2 is SNEGSKA (reference sequence). The CDR3 sequence is 14 residues long. The CDR3 sequence: CSAVDRGSTDTQYF. In DNA form, the CDR3 reads TGCAGTGCTGTGGACAGGGGGTCCACAGATACGCAGTATTTT.

This clonotype has more than one count but fewer than ten. The chain is built from TRBV13 and TRBJ2-1; 8 nucleotides match TRBD2. The CDR3 consists of 15 residues. Trimming at V came to 6 bases and at J to 0 bases, leaving 4 bases not matched to a gene. Germline-derived CDR1 and CDR2 are PRHDT and FYEKMQ (reference sequence). The CDR3 bases are TGTGCCAGCAGAGTGAGCGGGAGCTCCTACAATGAGCAGTTCTTC. The encoded protein is CASRVSGSSYNEQFF.

This clonotype is a singleton in its sample. The rearrangement links TRBV29-1 to TRBJ1-5; D is uncertain. V was pared by 5 bases and J by 11 bases, with 7 bases between. Germline lookup yields CDR1 SQVTM and CDR2 ANQGSEA. CDR3 length: 9 amino acids. The CDR3 region has the DNA TGCAGCGTTTTATCGACCCAGCATTTT. Its protein product is CSVLSTQHF.

This chain links TRBV29-1 with TRBJ2-7; 10 bases are shared with TRBD1. With 3 bases clipped from V and 3 bases from J, the junction kept 5 bases outside the gene matches. The V gene's germline CDR1 is SQVTM and CDR2 ANQGSEA. The CDR3 loop spans 14 amino acids. CDR3 DNA sequence: TGCAGCGTTGATCGAGGACAGGGGGGCTACGAGCAGTACTTC. Translating it yields CSVDRGQGGYEQYF.

This clonotype was counted many times. The V and J genes are TRBV12-3 or TRBV12-4 and TRBJ2-7; D ambiguous. Trimming shortened V by 1 base and J by 4 bases, and 11 bases separated the two germline ends. The CDR3 is 14 amino acids. The CDR3 region is CASSLENVGYEQYF. CDR3 in DNA: TGTGCCAGCAGTTTAGAGAACGTCGGGTACGAGCAGTACTTC.

The chain couples TRBV29-1 to TRBJ2-5, with D uncertain. Trimming took off 4 bases at V and 5 bases at J, with 11 bases between the two ends. Germline V gives CDR1 SQVTM, CDR2 ANQGSEA. The CDR3 sequence is 12 residues long. CDR3 sequence (DNA): TGCAGCGTTGGGCGACAAGGGGAGACCCAGTACTTC. It translates to CSVGRQGETQYF.

This clonotype was detected many times. This chain links TRBV7-6 with TRBJ2-2; no clear D gene. This CDR3 has 15 residues. CDR1 and CDR2 from the germline V gene are SGHVS and FNYEAQ. The germline V and J ends were trimmed by 0 bases and 6 bases, with 11 bases remaining between them. The CDR3 nucleotides read TGTGCCAGCAGCTTAGCCCTCGCGTTTCCCGGGGAGCTGTTTTTT. Its translation: CASSLALAFPGELFF. The full variable domain, with the rest looked up from reference TRBV7-6 and TRBJ2-2, is GAGVSQSPRYKVTKRGQDVALRCDPISGHVSLYWYRQALGQGPEFLTYFNYEAQQDKSGLPNDRFSAERPEGSISTLTIQRTEQRDSAMYRCASSLALAFPGELFFGEGSRLTVL.

This clonotype came up many times. The genes are TRBV20-1 and TRBJ1-6; D is possibly TRBD1 (6 bases). This CDR3 is 14 amino acids long. Trimming stripped 5 bases from V and 3 bases from J, with 11 bases between. The V gene's germline CDR1 is DFQATT and CDR2 SNEGSKA (reference sequence). The CDR3 region is CSAQNRVYNSPLHF. The CDR3 DNA follows: TGCAGTGCTCAGAACAGGGTCTATAATTCACCCCTCCACTTT.

In its sample, this clonotype was seen a few times. CDR3 sequence (DNA): TGTGCCAGCAGTGATTCCAGGTGGAATGAGCAGTTCTTC. Its protein product is CASSDSRWNEQFF. The gene calls are TRBV25-1 and TRBJ2-1, with unresolved D. The V gene's germline CDR1 is MGHDK and CDR2 SYGVNS. This CDR3 has 13 residues. V was shortened by 3 bases and J by 7 bases, with 10 bases between the two germline ends.

This clonotype was detected ten times or more. This chain links TRBV15 with TRBJ2-7, with D unresolved. CDR1 and CDR2 (germline): LNHNV, YYDKDF (reference sequence). V was shortened by 0 bases and J by 3 bases, with 6 bases between the two germline ends. This CDR3 is built from 13 residues. CDR3 sequence reads: CATSRDPSYEQYF. CDR3 sequence (DNA): TGTGCCACCAGCAGAGATCCAAGCTACGAGCAGTACTTC.

The sample holds many counts of this clonotype. The V and J genes are TRBV27 and TRBJ2-2; 10 nucleotides align to TRBD1. Germline V gives CDR1 MNHEY, CDR2 SMNVEV (reference sequence). There are 15 residues in the CDR3. Unmatched junction bases numbered 6, after V lost 5 bases and J lost 6 bases. The CDR3 DNA sequence: TGTGCCAGCAGTCTCAGGACAGGGGGAGCCGGGGAGCTGTTTTTT. Protein: CASSLRTGGAGELFF.

This clonotype was picked up many times. The chain carries TRBV20-1 and TRBJ1-1; D is perhaps TRBD1 (6 bases). V shed 6 bases and J shed 4 bases, with 15 bases lying between them. The CDR3 is 13 residues long. In germline, CDR1 is DFQATT, CDR2 SNEGSKA (reference sequence). CDR3 DNA: TGCAGTGCGAAATTCGGGACAACCACTGAAGCTTTCTTT. Its translation: CSAKFGTTTEAFF.

In this sample, this clonotype turned up a few times. The chain couples TRBV6-6 to TRBJ1-2; D uncertain. The germline gives CDR1 MNHNY, CDR2 SVGAGI (reference sequence). The V end was cut by 6 bases, the J end by 5 bases, with 10 bases between. The CDR3 consists of 12 residues. The CDR3 spells CASSRTEYGYTF. As DNA, the CDR3 is TGTGCCAGCAGCCGGACTGAATATGGCTACACCTTC.

The chain links TRBV29-1 to TRBJ1-2; 7 bases are a match to TRBD1. Losses at the gene ends were 4 bases for V and 4 bases for J; bases not matched to a gene: 9. CDR1 is SQVTM, CDR2 ANQGSEA, per germline. The CDR3 consists of 14 residues. The chain's CDR3 is CSVGTGTEAYGYTF. The CDR3 DNA follows: TGCAGCGTTGGTACCGGGACAGAGGCCTATGGCTACACCTTC.

This clonotype was seen repeatedly, ten times or more. The V gene is TRBV15, the J gene TRBJ2-7, with a possible D match to TRBD1 (5 bases). Germline V gives CDR1 LNHNV, CDR2 YYDKDF (reference sequence). The CDR3 runs 13 residues. Trimming took off 4 bases at V and 0 bases at J, with 7 bases between the two ends. CDR3 residues: CATSNQGSYEQYF. In DNA, the CDR3 is TGTGCCACCAGCAATCAGGGCTCCTACGAGCAGTACTTC.

This clonotype was counted only a few times. The rearrangement links TRBV5-1 to TRBJ2-7; maybe TRBD2 (6 bases). Germline CDR1 reads SGHRS; CDR2 reads YFSETQ. V was cut by 5 bases and J by 1 base, with 13 bases left in between. CDR3 length equals 14 residues. The CDR3 nucleotides are TGCGCCAGCAGTTATGAGGGACTTTCCTACGAGCAGTACTTC. The encoded protein is CASSYEGLSYEQYF.

This clonotype appeared many times. This sequence joins TRBV7-9 and TRBJ2-7; D unresolved. The CDR3 length is 10 residues. The ends were cut back, 9 bases at V and 6 bases at J, with 9 bases in the middle. CDR1 SEHNR and CDR2 FQNEAQ come from the germline V gene (reference sequence). The CDR3 DNA follows: TGTGCCAGGGGGTACTTCGAGCAGTACTTC. It codes for CARGYFEQYF.

The V and J genes are TRBV20-1 and TRBJ2-4; 9 nucleotides agree with TRBD2. Germline V gene lookup returns CDR1 DFQATT and CDR2 SNEGSKA (reference sequence). CDR3 length: 15 amino acids. Trimming removed 5 bases from V and 6 bases from J; junction bases left unmatched: 11. CDR3 coding DNA: TGCAGTGCTTCTACTCTAGCGGGAACTGGAAACATTCAGTACTTC. This codes for CSASTLAGTGNIQYF.

This clonotype appeared many times. The chain employs TRBV29-1 and TRBJ2-2; D is unclear. Germline CDR1 SQVTM, CDR2 ANQGSEA. V was cut by 4 bases and J by 6 bases, with 9 bases left in between. The CDR3 spans 12 residues. This CDR3 is CSVGVGSGELFF. Here the CDR3 DNA reads TGCAGCGTTGGGGTAGGGTCCGGGGAGCTGTTTTTT.

This clonotype was counted ten times or more. CDR3 nucleotide sequence: TGTGCCAGCAGTTTTGTGCCTGTTTCAGAGTTTGGCGAGCAGTACTTC. Protein product: CASSFVPVSEFGEQYF. The V call is TRBV12-3 or TRBV12-4, the J call TRBJ2-7; D not certain. There are 16 residues in the CDR3. Trimming pared 3 bases from V and 6 bases from J, leaving 21 bases between.

The genes are TRBV11-1 and TRBJ2-6; D not certain. Trimming took 2 bases from V and 0 from J, leaving 11 bases between them. Germline lookup yields CDR1 SGHAT and CDR2 FQDESV (reference sequence). This CDR3 contains 17 residues. The CDR3: CASSLISSYSGANVLTF. The CDR3 DNA is TGTGCCAGCAGCTTAATCTCCTCCTACTCTGGGGCCAACGTCCTGACTTTC.

The chain couples TRBV24-1 to TRBJ2-5; 7 bases agree with TRBD1. After removal of 6 bases from V and 3 bases from J, the junction contained 6 bases not matched to a gene. The CDR3 has 14 residues. CDR1 and CDR2 from the germline V gene are KGHDR and SFDVKD. The CDR3 nucleotides read TGTGCCACCAGTCTAACCGGGACAGAAGAGACCCAGTACTTC. Its translation is CATSLTGTEETQYF.

Ten or more counts support this clonotype. CDR3 coding DNA: TGTGCCAGCAGTGAGGGACAGGCAAACACCGGGGAGCTGTTTTTT. It codes for CASSEGQANTGELFF. This chain links TRBV12-3 or TRBV12-4 with TRBJ2-2, with 8 bases fitting TRBD1. Losses at the gene ends were 5 bases for V and 2 bases for J; bases not matched to a gene: 4. The CDR3 contains 15 residues.

The rearrangement uses TRBV5-1 and TRBJ2-5, with TRBD2 identical over 11 bases. The CDR3 totals 15 residues. CDR1 and CDR2 from the germline V gene are SGHRS and YFSETQ. Trimming removed 3 bases from V and 4 bases from J; junction bases left unmatched: 5. The CDR3 region has the DNA TGCGCCAGCAGCTCGGGACTAGCGGCCCGAGAGACCCAGTACTTC. Translation: CASSSGLAARETQYF.